This T cell receptor beta chain is from a study of T cell changes during pregnancy in multiple sclerosis. Sequencing used immunoSEQ multiplex PCR; TCRdb keeps in-frame clones, though not all of them. Among some 77,000 clones listed, 85% to 95% were seen once. This CDR3 is 12 amino acids long. V lost 7 bases to trimming and J lost 2 bases, with 9 bases between them. The germline CDR1 and CDR2 sequences are SNHLY and FYNNEI. Material: peripheral blood, obtained in the second trimester of pregnancy. This receptor was identified in a female donor in good health, enrolled as a control in a pregnancy study. The V and J genes are TRBV2 and TRBJ2-7; tentatively, D is TRBD1 (5 bases). The DNA of the CDR3 is TGTGCCAGCAAACCGGACACCTACGAGCAGTACTTC. Protein sequence: CASKPDTYEQYF.